The entry below gives a single TCR beta chain sequence along with its context. Antigen specificity is unknown. The record originates from a study of T cell responses to AZD1222 COVID-19 vaccine. Researchers grouped second doses given at about 4 or about 12 weeks into one pool. Study observations and caveats: Donors, mostly white British, included more females; clonal diversity was possibly underestimated. Dominant CD4 TCR responses targeted spike regions 160-218 and 743-854.

Sequencing used immunoSEQ multiplex PCR; TCRdb keeps in-frame clones, though not all of them. The top ten hold about a tenth of the sample, which has 120,000 to 150,000 clones, 92% seen once. Germline V gene data show CDR1 as SGHVS and CDR2 as FNYEAQ. V was clipped by 5 bases and J by 11 bases, with 12 bases between them. The CDR3 covers 12 residues. Sequencing used peripheral blood, obtained 28 days after the second AZD1222 dose. The chain joins TRBV7-6 to TRBJ1-4, with D uncertain. The source is an adult who received the AZD1222 COVID-19 vaccine. The CDR3 sequence is CASSQRPTKLFF. The CDR3 region has the DNA TGTGCCAGCAGCCAAAGACCGACCAAACTGTTTTTT.